This is a list of T cell receptor beta chains from one sample in a study of T cell repertoires in cytomegalovirus infection. These TCRs' antigens remain unknown. Each CDR3 protein gets one entry after TCRdb re-called the reads with MiXCR. The table records a few hundred thousand distinct CDR3 sequences, just under 40% of them present only once. The specimen comprised cultured PBMCs, sampled from culture after CMV antigen stimulation. Every receptor here comes from a human donor in good health (CMV status not recorded). Some clones in this sample may be carry-over from other donors' samples. Each CDR3 is given with its conserved first and last residue. The order of the fields is V gene, J gene, clone size, D gene, CDR3 protein, CDR3 DNA. A D gene is named only where the DNA matches it firmly. A clone size is listed for some rows: how often the clone was seen (once, few, many), or a class if it is expanded.

v_call: TRBV7-2
j_call: TRBJ2-7
clone_size: -
d_call: -
cdr3_aa: CASSSGPLLGEQYF
cdr3_nt: TGTGCCAGCAGCTCAGGTCCACTTCTCGGCGAGCAGTACTTC

v_call: TRBV10-3
j_call: TRBJ2-5
clone_size: -
d_call: TRBD2
cdr3_aa: CAISASSGEETQYF
cdr3_nt: TGTGCCATCAGTGCGTCTAGCGGGGAAGAGACCCAGTACTTC

v_call: TRBV7-2
j_call: TRBJ1-5
clone_size: -
d_call: TRBD1
cdr3_aa: CASTVYGTGNQPQHF
cdr3_nt: TGTGCCAGCACGGTATACGGGACAGGGAATCAGCCCCAGCATTTT

v_call: TRBV11-1
j_call: TRBJ2-5
clone_size: -
d_call: -
cdr3_aa: CASSFKGRETQYF
cdr3_nt: TGTGCCAGCAGCTTCAAGGGACGGGAGACCCAGTACTTC

v_call: TRBV6-5
j_call: TRBJ2-2
clone_size: -
d_call: TRBD2
cdr3_aa: CASSYSAGGNGELFF
cdr3_nt: TGTGCCAGCAGTTACTCAGCGGGAGGAAACGGGGAGCTGTTTTTT

v_call: TRBV7-6
j_call: TRBJ2-5
clone_size: -
d_call: TRBD1
cdr3_aa: CASSSGQRRETQYF
cdr3_nt: TGTGCCAGCAGCTCGGGACAGCGTCGGGAGACCCAGTACTTC

v_call: TRBV7-8
j_call: TRBJ2-1
clone_size: few
d_call: -
cdr3_aa: CASSLNRGAKQFF
cdr3_nt: TGTGCCAGCAGCTTAAATCGGGGGGCTAAGCAGTTCTTC

v_call: TRBV28
j_call: TRBJ2-6
clone_size: -
d_call: -
cdr3_aa: CASSLQGRYSGANVLTF
cdr3_nt: TGTGCCAGCAGTTTACAGGGGCGATACTCTGGGGCCAACGTCCTGACTTTC

v_call: TRBV7-2
j_call: TRBJ2-1
clone_size: many
d_call: TRBD2
cdr3_aa: CASKTSGNPDEQFF
cdr3_nt: TGTGCCAGCAAGACTAGCGGGAACCCGGATGAGCAGTTCTTC

v_call: TRBV20-1
j_call: TRBJ1-2
clone_size: -
d_call: -
cdr3_aa: CSARANYGYTF
cdr3_nt: TGCAGTGCTAGAGCTAACTATGGCTACACCTTC

v_call: TRBV4-1
j_call: TRBJ1-1
clone_size: -
d_call: -
cdr3_aa: CASSQSQWGAADTEAFF
cdr3_nt: TGCGCCAGCAGCCAATCCCAGTGGGGGGCAGCGGACACTGAAGCTTTCTTT

v_call: TRBV28
j_call: TRBJ1-2
clone_size: -
d_call: -
cdr3_aa: CASSAHNYGYTF
cdr3_nt: TGTGCCAGCAGTGCTCATAACTATGGCTACACCTTC

v_call: TRBV28
j_call: TRBJ2-7
clone_size: -
d_call: -
cdr3_aa: CASTKSSYEQYF
cdr3_nt: TGTGCCAGCACTAAAAGCTCCTACGAGCAGTACTTC

v_call: TRBV15
j_call: TRBJ2-1
clone_size: -
d_call: -
cdr3_aa: CATSRARDEQFF
cdr3_nt: TGTGCCACCAGCAGAGCCCGGGATGAGCAGTTCTTC

v_call: TRBV7-6
j_call: TRBJ2-2
clone_size: -
d_call: -
cdr3_aa: CASSLGSSANTGELFF
cdr3_nt: TGTGCCAGCAGCTTAGGGAGCTCCGCGAACACCGGGGAGCTGTTTTTT

v_call: TRBV7-2
j_call: TRBJ2-2
clone_size: few
d_call: -
cdr3_aa: CASSLFGAGELFF
cdr3_nt: TGTGCCAGCAGCTTATTTGGGGCCGGGGAGCTGTTTTTT

v_call: TRBV6-2/TRBV6-3
j_call: TRBJ2-7
clone_size: -
d_call: -
cdr3_aa: CASSLQQRGVQYF
cdr3_nt: TGTGCCAGCAGCCTCCAACAAAGGGGTGTGCAGTACTTC

v_call: TRBV12-3/TRBV12-4
j_call: TRBJ1-2
clone_size: few
d_call: -
cdr3_aa: CASSTRMDGYGYTF
cdr3_nt: TGTGCCAGCAGTACCAGGATGGACGGCTATGGCTACACCTTC

v_call: TRBV7-2
j_call: TRBJ1-6
clone_size: -
d_call: -
cdr3_aa: CASSLMALPNSPPHF
cdr3_nt: TGTGCCAGCAGCCTCATGGCGCTTCCCAATTCACCCCCCCACTTT

v_call: TRBV9
j_call: TRBJ1-3
clone_size: -
d_call: -
cdr3_aa: CASEGRTSGNTIYF
cdr3_nt: TGTGCCAGCGAGGGCCGAACCTCTGGAAACACCATATATTTT

v_call: TRBV12-3/TRBV12-4
j_call: TRBJ2-7
clone_size: -
d_call: -
cdr3_aa: CASSLGGGLEYEQYF
cdr3_nt: TGTGCCAGCAGTTTGGGGGGGGGCCTTGAGTACGAGCAGTACTTC

v_call: TRBV7-2
j_call: TRBJ1-5
clone_size: once
d_call: TRBD1
cdr3_aa: CASSPGQGFNQPQHF
cdr3_nt: TGTGCCAGCAGCCCGGGACAGGGGTTCAATCAGCCCCAGCATTTT